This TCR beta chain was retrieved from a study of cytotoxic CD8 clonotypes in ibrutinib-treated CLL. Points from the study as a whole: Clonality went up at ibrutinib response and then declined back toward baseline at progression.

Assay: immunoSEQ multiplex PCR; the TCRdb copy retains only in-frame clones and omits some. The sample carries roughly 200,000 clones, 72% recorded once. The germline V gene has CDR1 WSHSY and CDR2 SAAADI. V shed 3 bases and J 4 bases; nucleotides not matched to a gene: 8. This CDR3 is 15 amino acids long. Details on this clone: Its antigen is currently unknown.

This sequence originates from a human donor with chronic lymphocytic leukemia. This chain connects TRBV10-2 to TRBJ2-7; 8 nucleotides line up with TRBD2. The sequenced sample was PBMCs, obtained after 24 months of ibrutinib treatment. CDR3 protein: CASSEIAGLIYEQYF. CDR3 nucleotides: TGCGCCAGCAGTGAAATAGCGGGACTTATATACGAGCAGTACTTC.